This T cell receptor beta chain is from a study of blood T cells in healthy people across ages. The study, taken as a whole, reports: Getting older went along with TCR beta diversity per million T cells dropping roughly linearly. The long-lived group displayed more naive CD4+ cells, plus higher diversity, than the aged donors did.

V was cut by 6 bases and J by 14 bases, with 19 bases left in between. Per the germline V gene, CDR1 is MNHNY and CDR2 is SVGAGI (reference sequence). The CDR3 is 13 amino acids. To note about this clonotype: Its antigen remains unknown.

A second PCR, run for roughly 7 to 11 cycles, used a sample-barcoded 5' primer plus a J-beta primer mix. TCRdb ran MiXCR on the 5' RACE reads and lists one entry per CDR3 protein. The sample yields roughly 800,000 distinct CDR3 sequences, about 25% seen once. This sample was also put to use in a study of T cells of mothers and their children. From that second work: The search for persistent microchimeric T cell clones detected none.

The sequencing sample was made of blood. This receptor was obtained from a boy younger than 18 in good health. V usage is TRBV6-6 and J usage is TRBJ1-4; tentative D call: TRBD1 (5 bases). The DNA of the CDR3 is TGTGCCAGCAGCCCCAAGTGGGGCAGGGCCCTGTTTTTT. Translation: CASSPKWGRALFF.